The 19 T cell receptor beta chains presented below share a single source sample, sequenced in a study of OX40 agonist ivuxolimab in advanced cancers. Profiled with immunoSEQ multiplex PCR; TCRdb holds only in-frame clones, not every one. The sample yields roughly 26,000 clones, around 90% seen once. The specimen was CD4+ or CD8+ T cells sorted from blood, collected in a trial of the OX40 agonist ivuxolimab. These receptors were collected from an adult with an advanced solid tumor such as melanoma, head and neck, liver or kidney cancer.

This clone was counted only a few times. The CDR3 protein is CASDPGQGLSEQFF. CDR3 in DNA: TGCGCCAGCGACCCGGGACAGGGGCTTTCTGAGCAGTTCTTC. The rearrangement uses TRBV5-1 and TRBJ2-1; 10 bases fit TRBD1. The germline V gene has CDR1 SGHRS and CDR2 YFSETQ. This CDR3 is built from 14 residues. V was pared by 7 bases and J by 9 bases, with 10 bases of the junction left unmatched. Full variable domain (remainder filled in from reference TRBV5-1 and TRBJ2-1): KAGVTQTPRYLIKTRGQQVTLSCSPISGHRSVSWYQQTPGQGLQFLFEYFSETQRNKGNFPGRFSGRQFSNSRSEMNVSTLELGDSALYLCASDPGQGLSEQFFGPGTRLTVL.

CDR3 region: CASSFGETEAFF. The DNA for the CDR3 is TGTGCCAGCAGCTTCGGGGAAACTGAAGCTTTCTTT. The V call is TRBV5-4, the J call TRBJ1-1; D unclear. Trimming cost V 2 bases and J 5 bases, with 7 bases left between them. Germline CDR1 SGHNT, CDR2 YYREEE (reference sequence). CDR3 size: 12 residues.

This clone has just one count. The CDR3 here is CASSLAVPDTQYF. CDR3 in DNA: TGTGCCAGCAGCTTAGCGGTACCAGATACGCAGTATTTT. The chain employs TRBV7-6 and TRBJ2-3; no reliable D call. CDR1 and CDR2 (germline): SGHVS, FNYEAQ. This CDR3 region has 13 residues. The V end was cut by 0 bases, the J end by 4 bases, with 5 bases between.

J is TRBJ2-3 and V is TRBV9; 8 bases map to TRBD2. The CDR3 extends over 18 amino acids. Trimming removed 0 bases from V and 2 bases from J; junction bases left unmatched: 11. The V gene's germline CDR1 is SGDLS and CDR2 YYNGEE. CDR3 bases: TGTGCCAGCAGCGTAGTCGGGGGGGAGAACTCGTACACAGATACGCAGTATTTT. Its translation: CASSVVGGENSYTDTQYF.

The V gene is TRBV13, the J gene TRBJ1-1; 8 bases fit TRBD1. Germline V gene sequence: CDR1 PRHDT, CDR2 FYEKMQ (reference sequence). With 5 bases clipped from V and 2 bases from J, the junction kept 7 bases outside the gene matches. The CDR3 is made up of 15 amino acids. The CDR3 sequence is CASSPLGQGNTEAFF. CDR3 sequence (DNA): TGTGCCAGCAGCCCCCTAGGACAGGGAAACACTGAAGCTTTCTTT. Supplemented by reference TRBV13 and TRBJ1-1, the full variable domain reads AAGVIQSPRHLIKEKRETATLKCYPIPRHDTVYWYQQGPGQDPQFLISFYEKMQSDKGSIPDRFSAQQFSDYHSELNMSSLELGDSALYFCASSPLGQGNTEAFFGQGTRLTVV.

CDR3 DNA: TGTGCCAGCAGTCGACGGACAGGGGGCGGTGAGCAGTACTTC. This codes for CASSRRTGGGEQYF. The V call is TRBV6-9, the J call TRBJ2-7; 11 bases align to TRBD1. The germline V gene has CDR1 MNHGY and CDR2 SVAAGI. This CDR3 has 14 amino acids. Losses at the gene ends were 5 bases for V and 7 bases for J; bases not matched to a gene: 7.

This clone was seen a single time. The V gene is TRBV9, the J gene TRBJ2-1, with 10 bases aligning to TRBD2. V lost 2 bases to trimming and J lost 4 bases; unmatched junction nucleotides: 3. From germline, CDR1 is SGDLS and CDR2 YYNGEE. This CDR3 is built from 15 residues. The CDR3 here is CASSVEAGGYNEQFF. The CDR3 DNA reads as TGTGCCAGCAGCGTCGAAGCGGGAGGGTACAATGAGCAGTTCTTC.

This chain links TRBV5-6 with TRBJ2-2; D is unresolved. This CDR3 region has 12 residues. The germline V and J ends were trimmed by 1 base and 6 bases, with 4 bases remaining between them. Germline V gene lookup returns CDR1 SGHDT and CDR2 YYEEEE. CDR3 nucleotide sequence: TGTGCCAGCAGCTTGTTGCCCGGGGAGCTGTTTTTT. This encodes CASSLLPGELFF.

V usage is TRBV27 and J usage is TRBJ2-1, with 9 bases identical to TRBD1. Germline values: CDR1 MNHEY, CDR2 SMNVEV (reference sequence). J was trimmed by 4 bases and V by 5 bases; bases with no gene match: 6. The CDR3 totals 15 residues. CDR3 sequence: CASSPGTGTYNEQFF. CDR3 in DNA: TGTGCCAGCAGTCCCGGGACAGGGACTTACAATGAGCAGTTCTTC.

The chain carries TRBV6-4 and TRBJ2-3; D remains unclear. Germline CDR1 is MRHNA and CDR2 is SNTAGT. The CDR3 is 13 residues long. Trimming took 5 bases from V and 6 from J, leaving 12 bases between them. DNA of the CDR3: TGTGCCAGCAGTTACGATAGGATGGATACGCAGTATTTT. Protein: CASSYDRMDTQYF.

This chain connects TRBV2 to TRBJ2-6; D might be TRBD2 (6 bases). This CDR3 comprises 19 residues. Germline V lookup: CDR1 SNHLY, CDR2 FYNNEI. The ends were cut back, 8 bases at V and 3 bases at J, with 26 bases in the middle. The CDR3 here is CASGWNAGLAPVGANVLTF. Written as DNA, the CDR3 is TGTGCCAGCGGCTGGAATGCGGGACTCGCCCCAGTTGGGGCCAACGTCCTGACTTTC.

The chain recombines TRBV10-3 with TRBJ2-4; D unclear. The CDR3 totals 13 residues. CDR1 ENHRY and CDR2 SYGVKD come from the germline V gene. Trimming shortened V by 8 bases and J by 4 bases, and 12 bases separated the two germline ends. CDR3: CAIWARRKNIQYF. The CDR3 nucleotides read TGTGCCATCTGGGCCCGGCGGAAAAACATTCAGTACTTC.

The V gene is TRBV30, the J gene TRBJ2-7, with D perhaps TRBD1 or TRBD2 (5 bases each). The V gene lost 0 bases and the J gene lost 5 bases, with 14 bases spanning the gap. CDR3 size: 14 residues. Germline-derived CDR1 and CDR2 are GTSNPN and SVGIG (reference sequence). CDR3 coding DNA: TGTGCCTGGAGTGTAGGGAGTCGAGGGGACGAGCAGTACTTC. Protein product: CAWSVGSRGDEQYF. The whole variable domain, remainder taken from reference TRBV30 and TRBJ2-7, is SQTIHQWPATLVQPVGSPLSLECTVEGTSNPNLYWYRQAAGRGLQLLFYSVGIGQISSEVPQNLSASRPQDRQFILSSKKLLLSDSGFYLCAWSVGSRGDEQYFGPGTRLTVT.

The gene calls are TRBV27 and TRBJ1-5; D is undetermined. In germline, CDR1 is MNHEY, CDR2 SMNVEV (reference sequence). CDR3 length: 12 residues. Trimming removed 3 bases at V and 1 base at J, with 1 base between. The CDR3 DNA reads TGTGCCAGCAGTTTCAGCAATCAGCCCCAGCATTTT. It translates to CASSFSNQPQHF.

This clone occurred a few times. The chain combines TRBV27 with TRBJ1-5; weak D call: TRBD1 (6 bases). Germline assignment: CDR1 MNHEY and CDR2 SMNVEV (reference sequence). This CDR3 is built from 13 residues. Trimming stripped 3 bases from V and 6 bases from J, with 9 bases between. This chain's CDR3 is CASSFQGIQPQHF. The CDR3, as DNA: TGTGCCAGCAGTTTCCAGGGGATTCAGCCCCAGCATTTT.

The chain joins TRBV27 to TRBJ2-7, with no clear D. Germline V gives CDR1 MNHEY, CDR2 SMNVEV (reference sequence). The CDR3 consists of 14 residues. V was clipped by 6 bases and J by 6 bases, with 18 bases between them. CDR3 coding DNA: TGTGCCAGCAGACCGAGGACGTTGGCCTCCGAGCAGTACTTC. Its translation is CASRPRTLASEQYF.

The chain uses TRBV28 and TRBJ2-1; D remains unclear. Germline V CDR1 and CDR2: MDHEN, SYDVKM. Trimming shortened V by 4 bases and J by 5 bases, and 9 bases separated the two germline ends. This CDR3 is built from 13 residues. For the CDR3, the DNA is TGTGCCAGCAGTTCCCCCGGAGACAATGAGCAGTTCTTC. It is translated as CASSSPGDNEQFF.

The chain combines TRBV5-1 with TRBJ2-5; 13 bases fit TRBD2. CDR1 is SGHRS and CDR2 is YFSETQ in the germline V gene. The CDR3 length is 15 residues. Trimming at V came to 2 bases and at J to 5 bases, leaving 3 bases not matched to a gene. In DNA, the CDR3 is TGCGCCAGCAGCTTACTAGCGGGGGGGCATGAGACCCAGTACTTC. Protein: CASSLLAGGHETQYF.

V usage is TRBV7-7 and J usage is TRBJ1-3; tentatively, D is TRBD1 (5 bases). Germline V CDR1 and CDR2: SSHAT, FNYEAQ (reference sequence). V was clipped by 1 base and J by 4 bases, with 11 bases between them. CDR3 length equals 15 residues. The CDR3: CASSLGAGIGNTIYF. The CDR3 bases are TGTGCCAGCAGCTTAGGCGCAGGGATCGGAAACACCATATATTTT.